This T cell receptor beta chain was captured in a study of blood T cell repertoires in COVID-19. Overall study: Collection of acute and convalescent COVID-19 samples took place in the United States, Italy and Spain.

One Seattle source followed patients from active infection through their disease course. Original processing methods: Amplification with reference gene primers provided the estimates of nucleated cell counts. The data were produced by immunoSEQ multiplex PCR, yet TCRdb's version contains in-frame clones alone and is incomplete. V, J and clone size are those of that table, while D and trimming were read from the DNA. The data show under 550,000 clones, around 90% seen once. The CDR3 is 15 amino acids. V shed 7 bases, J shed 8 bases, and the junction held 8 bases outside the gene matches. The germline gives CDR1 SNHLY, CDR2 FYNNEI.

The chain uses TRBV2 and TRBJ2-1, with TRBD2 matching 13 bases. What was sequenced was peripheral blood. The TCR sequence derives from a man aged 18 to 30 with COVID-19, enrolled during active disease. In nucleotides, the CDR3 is TGTGCCAGCACGACGGGACTAGCGGGACTATATGAGCAGTTCTTC. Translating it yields CASTTGLAGLYEQFF.